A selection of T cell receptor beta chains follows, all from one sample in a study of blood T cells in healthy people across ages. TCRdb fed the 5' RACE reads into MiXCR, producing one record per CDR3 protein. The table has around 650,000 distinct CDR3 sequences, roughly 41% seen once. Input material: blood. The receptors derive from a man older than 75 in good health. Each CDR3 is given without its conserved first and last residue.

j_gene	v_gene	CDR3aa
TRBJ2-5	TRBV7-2	ASSLARGGGETQY
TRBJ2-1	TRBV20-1	SVPGQGNEQF
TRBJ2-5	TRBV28	ASSLPMIEETQY
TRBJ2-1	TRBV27	ASRRLASKGEQF
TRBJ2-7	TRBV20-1	SARYGSYEQY
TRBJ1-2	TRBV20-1	SAMTGYGYT
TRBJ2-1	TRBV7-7	ASSLAPGSGNEQF
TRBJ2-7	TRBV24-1	ATSGQGRGGEQY
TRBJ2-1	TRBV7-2	ASSPWGAGGFNEQF
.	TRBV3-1	TSSRRGSSYEQY
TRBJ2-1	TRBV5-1	ASSSTPNRGDNEQF
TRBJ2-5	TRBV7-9	ASRRETQY
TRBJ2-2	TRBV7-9	ASSLVGKVTGELF
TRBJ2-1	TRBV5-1	ASSLTGGPYNAQF
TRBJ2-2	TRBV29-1	SAGTSGSSGELF
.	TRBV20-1	SADNRLAGPYNEQY
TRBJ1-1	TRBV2	ASTFGRGLEAF
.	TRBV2	ANLPPQGTYEQY
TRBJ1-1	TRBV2	ASTPQGDRSEAF
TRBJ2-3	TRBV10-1	ASSATGGGADTQY
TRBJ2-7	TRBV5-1	ASSLEGDPYEQY
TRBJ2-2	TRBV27	ASSLWGRTGELF
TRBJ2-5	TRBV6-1	ASSELLGGPQETQY
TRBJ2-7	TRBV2	ASSKDRGPSYEQY
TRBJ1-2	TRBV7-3	ASAGTGQGYT
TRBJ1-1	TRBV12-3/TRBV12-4	ASGTGFLNTEAF
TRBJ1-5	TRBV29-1	SVGQTDQPQH
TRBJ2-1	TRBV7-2	ASSRTSGRGPPGEQF
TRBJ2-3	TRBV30	AWSVRTGITDTQY
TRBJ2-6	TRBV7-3	ASSSGQGISGANVLT
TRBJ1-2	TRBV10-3	AISSGQTNYGYT
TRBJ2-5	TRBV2	ASSGRIPYEQY
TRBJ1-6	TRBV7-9	ASRQQANSPLH
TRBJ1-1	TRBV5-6	ASTRGAPRHTEAF
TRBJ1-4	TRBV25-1	ASSGHRGANEKLF
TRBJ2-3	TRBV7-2	ASSLTSLPDTQY
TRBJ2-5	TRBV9	ASNVGLLSETQY
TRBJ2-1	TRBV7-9	ASSLSQGYEQF
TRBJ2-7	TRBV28	ASSGSGTGGIKQY
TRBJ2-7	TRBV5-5	ASSAYGGPSYEQY
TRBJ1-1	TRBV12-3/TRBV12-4	ASSLAGINTEAF
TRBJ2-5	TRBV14	ASSQGLAGGPVEQY
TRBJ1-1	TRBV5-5	ASSPHRGVGTEAF
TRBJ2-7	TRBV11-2	ASRREGPYEQY
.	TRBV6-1	ASSGERGTHNEQY
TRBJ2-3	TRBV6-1	ASRKISLATDTQY
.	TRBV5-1	ASSLALAGTGLIYEQY
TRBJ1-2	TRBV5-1	ASSLPGRGGGYT
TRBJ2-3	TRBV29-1	SVEDGTDTQY
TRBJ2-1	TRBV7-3	ASSARASGRNEQF
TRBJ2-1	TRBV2	ASRLTGHTEGYNEQF
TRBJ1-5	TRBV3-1	ASSQGSTVGNQPQH
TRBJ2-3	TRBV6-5	ASSYSIKGADTQY
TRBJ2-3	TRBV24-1	ATSDTPDTQY
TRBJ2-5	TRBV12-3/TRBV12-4	ASIREGTGWRETQY